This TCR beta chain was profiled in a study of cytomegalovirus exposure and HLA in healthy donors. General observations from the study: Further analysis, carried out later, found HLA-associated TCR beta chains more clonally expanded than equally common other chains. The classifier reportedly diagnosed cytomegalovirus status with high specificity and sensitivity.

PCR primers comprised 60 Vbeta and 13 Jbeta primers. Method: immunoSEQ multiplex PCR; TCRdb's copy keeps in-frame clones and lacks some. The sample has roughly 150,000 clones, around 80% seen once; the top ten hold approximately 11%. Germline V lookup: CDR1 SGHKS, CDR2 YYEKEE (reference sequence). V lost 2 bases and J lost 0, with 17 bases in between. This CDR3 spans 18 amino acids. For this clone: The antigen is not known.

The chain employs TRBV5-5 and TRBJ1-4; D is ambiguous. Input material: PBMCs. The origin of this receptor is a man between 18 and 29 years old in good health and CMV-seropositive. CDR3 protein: CASSFRGRDYATNEKLFF. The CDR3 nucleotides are TGTGCCAGCAGCTTTCGAGGCCGCGACTATGCAACTAATGAAAAACTGTTTTTT.